The clone carrying this TCR beta chain was counted a few times. Its specificity is not known. The data stem from a study of T-cell memory formation after mild COVID-19. Study summary: Clustering of TCRs was largely donor specific. General study findings and limits: A second wave expanding day 15 to 37 was CD4+-biased; contracting clones were balanced. CD4+ contracting clones were found mainly in CM and EM, and CD8+ ones in EMRA.

V dropped 0 bases and J dropped 6; count of bases not matched to a gene: 11. Germline loops: CDR1 LGHNA, CDR2 YNFKEQ. This CDR3 has 18 residues. Each CDR3 protein is one row after TCRdb ran MiXCR on the 5' RACE reads. The sample holds about 160,000 distinct CDR3 sequences, roughly 28% seen once. The source is an adult woman who had mild COVID-19 (a few samples of this study predate the infection). Cell type and time point are not known. Sequencing was performed on PBMCs or a T cell subset sorted from them (not recorded which). The chain couples TRBV4-2 to TRBJ2-1, with 10 positions matching TRBD2. CDR3 sequence: CASSQEPLAGATSNEQFF. The CDR3 bases are TGTGCCAGCAGCCAAGAACCTCTAGCGGGAGCGACGAGCAATGAGCAGTTCTTC.